A single sample gave rise to the 16 T cell receptor beta chains below, sequenced in a study of early T cells in non-severe SARS-CoV-2 infection. TCRdb fed the 5' RACE reads into MiXCR, producing one record per CDR3 protein. The sample shows approximately 65,000 distinct CDR3 sequences, about 10% of them seen only once. The sample here was whole blood, taken at baseline. The receptor source for this set is an adult who was a healthcare worker with PCR-confirmed SARS-CoV-2 infection or an uninfected control (not recorded which).

The rearrangement joins TRBV5-5 to TRBJ2-2; D is possibly TRBD1 (6 bases). The CDR3 sequence is 18 residues long. Per the germline V gene, CDR1 is SGHKS and CDR2 is YYEKEE (reference sequence). V was shortened by 0 bases and J by 0 bases, with 15 bases between the two germline ends. CDR3 coding DNA: TGTGCCAGCAGCTTGGTCGGCAGGGGATTACCGAACACCGGGGAGCTGTTTTTT. Its translation: CASSLVGRGLPNTGELFF.

The table lists this clonotype with many counts. The chain joins TRBV20-1 to TRBJ1-2; D is unclear. Germline V gene data show CDR1 as DFQATT and CDR2 as SNEGSKA (reference sequence). The V and J ends lost 6 bases and 3 bases respectively, with 11 bases between them. The CDR3 runs 12 residues. The CDR3 protein is CSATAVDYGYTF. The DNA of the CDR3 is TGCAGTGCCACGGCGGTGGACTATGGCTACACCTTC.

V and J are TRBV19 and TRBJ1-2, with TRBD1 matching 9 bases. The germline CDR1 and CDR2 sequences are LNHDA and SQIVND (reference sequence). This CDR3 has 18 amino acids. The J segment lost 4 bases and the V segment lost 3 bases, leaving 15 bases of the junction unmatched. The CDR3 nucleotides read TGTGCCAGTAGTATGGTCTCCCGGGACAGGGAAGATCTCTATGGCTACACCTTC. Its protein is CASSMVSRDREDLYGYTF.

At least ten counts were recorded for this clonotype. The chain links TRBV5-1 to TRBJ2-7, with D perhaps TRBD1 or TRBD2 (6 bases each). The CDR3 runs to 17 residues. The germline V and J ends were trimmed by 3 bases and 6 bases, with 25 bases remaining between them. Germline CDR1 SGHRS, CDR2 YFSETQ. CDR3: CASSSTLGRRGLREQYF. The CDR3 nucleotides are TGCGCCAGCAGCTCGACTCTCGGGCGTCGGGGGCTCCGCGAGCAGTACTTC.

This clonotype has a handful of counts. DNA of the CDR3: TGCGCCAGCAGTGATACAGGGGGCGCCTACGAGCAGTACTTC. It yields the protein CASSDTGGAYEQYF. The chain recombines TRBV10-1 with TRBJ2-7; 9 nucleotides align to TRBD1. CDR3 size: 14 residues. Germline V gene sequence: CDR1 WNHNN, CDR2 SYGVQD (reference sequence). The trim removed 3 bases at V and 2 bases at J, leaving 2 bases unmatched.

This chain uses TRBV29-1 with TRBJ1-4; no clear D. The CDR3 is made up of 14 amino acids. CDR1 is SQVTM, CDR2 ANQGSEA, per germline. V was clipped by 4 bases and J by 0 bases, with 9 bases between them. CDR3 nucleotide sequence: TGCAGCGTTGGACCGGTAGCAACTAATGAAAAACTGTTTTTT. It specifies CSVGPVATNEKLFF.

J is TRBJ2-1 and V is TRBV19; D may correspond to TRBD1 or TRBD2 (5 bases each). The CDR3 sequence is 15 residues long. Germline lookup yields CDR1 LNHDA and CDR2 SQIVND (reference sequence). Deletions cut 0 bases from V and 9 bases from J, with 15 bases between. The CDR3 DNA follows: TGTGCCAGTAGTATAGAGGGGACCCCAGGGCTTGAGCAGTTCTTC. It specifies CASSIEGTPGLEQFF.

This clonotype has a handful of counts. The rearrangement uses TRBV18 and TRBJ1-2; 7 bases line up with TRBD1. Germline V CDR1 and CDR2: KGHSH, LQKENI. The V segment lost 3 bases and the J segment 12 bases; nucleotides outside the gene matches: 7. This CDR3 is built from 12 residues. CDR3: CASSPLTGSHTF. CDR3 DNA: TGTGCCAGCTCACCGCTGACAGGGTCCCACACCTTC.

This clonotype has a handful of counts. The chain has TRBV7-2 and TRBJ2-7; TRBD1 matches at 7 bases. Germline lookup yields CDR1 SGHTA and CDR2 FQGNSA. J was trimmed by 0 bases and V by 10 bases; bases with no gene match: 9. This CDR3 comprises 14 residues. CDR3 sequence: CATQNRQGSYEQYF. The CDR3 nucleotides are TGTGCCACACAGAATCGACAGGGCTCCTACGAGCAGTACTTC.

This chain connects TRBV5-1 to TRBJ2-2; TRBD1 matches at 9 bases. Germline values: CDR1 SGHRS, CDR2 YFSETQ. The CDR3 is 13 residues long. J gave up 7 bases and V 3 bases, and 1 base lay outside the gene matches. The DNA for the CDR3 is TGCGCCAGCAGCTGGGGACAGGGCGGGGAGCTGTTTTTT. It encodes CASSWGQGGELFF.

The table lists this clonotype with many counts. The chain's CDR3 is CAVGTSGGKEQFF. DNA of the CDR3: TGCGCCGTCGGGACTAGCGGGGGGAAGGAGCAGTTCTTC. V gene TRBV10-2 combines with J gene TRBJ2-1, with 15 bases lining up with TRBD2. Germline V gene sequence: CDR1 WSHSY, CDR2 SAAADI. V shed 11 bases and J 10 bases; nucleotides not matched to a gene: 6. This CDR3 has 13 residues.

This clonotype was found many times. For the CDR3, the DNA is TGCGCCAGCAGACCGGACAAGGGGTACACTGAAGCTTTCTTT. Translating it yields CASRPDKGYTEAFF. The V and J genes are TRBV5-1 and TRBJ1-1; possibly TRBD1 for D (5 bases). V shed 5 bases and J shed 3 bases, with 14 bases lying between them. The CDR3 runs to 14 residues. The germline gives CDR1 SGHRS, CDR2 YFSETQ.

This chain links TRBV27 with TRBJ1-2; no firm D call. Germline CDR1 and CDR2: MNHEY and SMNVEV (reference sequence). The CDR3 loop spans 13 amino acids. Trimming cost V 3 bases and J 2 bases, with 7 bases left between them. In DNA form, the CDR3 reads TGTGCCAGCAGTTTCGGGCAGAACTATGGCTACACCTTC. Encoded protein: CASSFGQNYGYTF.

This clonotype has more than one count but fewer than ten. J is TRBJ2-5 and V is TRBV7-2, with D hard to call. The CDR3 is made up of 11 amino acids. Germline CDR1 reads SGHTA; CDR2 reads FQGNSA. The V end was cut by 1 base, the J end by 10 bases, with 7 bases between. DNA for the CDR3: TGTGCCAGCAGCTTAGATCCGGTCCAGTACTTC. It specifies CASSLDPVQYF.

This chain joins TRBV7-2 and TRBJ1-2; a weak D match, TRBD1 (5 bases). This CDR3 comprises 15 residues. V dropped 1 base and J dropped 3 bases, with 12 bases sitting between them. Germline CDR1 is SGHTA and CDR2 is FQGNSA. CDR3 nucleotide sequence: TGTGCCAGCAGCTTAGGAGGGACGAGGGACTATGGCTACACCTTC. The encoded protein is CASSLGGTRDYGYTF.

This clonotype occurred a few times. The chain carries TRBV4-3 and TRBJ2-5, with D possibly matching TRBD1 (6 bases). V lost 5 bases to trimming and J lost 2 bases, with 15 bases between them. CDR1 and CDR2 from the germline V gene are LGHNA and YSLEER. The CDR3 is 15 residues long. As DNA, the CDR3 is TGCGCCAGCAGCACCCGACTAAGGGGGCAAGAGACCCAGTACTTC. Translated, it gives CASSTRLRGQETQYF.